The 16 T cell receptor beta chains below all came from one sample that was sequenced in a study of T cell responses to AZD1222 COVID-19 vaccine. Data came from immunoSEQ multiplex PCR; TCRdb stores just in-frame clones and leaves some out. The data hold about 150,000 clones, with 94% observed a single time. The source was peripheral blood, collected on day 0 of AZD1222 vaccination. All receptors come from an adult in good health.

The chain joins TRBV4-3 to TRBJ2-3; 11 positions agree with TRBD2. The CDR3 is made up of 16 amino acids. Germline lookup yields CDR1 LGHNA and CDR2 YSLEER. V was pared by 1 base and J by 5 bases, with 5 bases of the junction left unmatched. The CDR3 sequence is CASSQVAGLAGDTQYF. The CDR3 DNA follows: TGCGCCAGCAGCCAAGTGGCCGGACTAGCGGGAGATACGCAGTATTTT.

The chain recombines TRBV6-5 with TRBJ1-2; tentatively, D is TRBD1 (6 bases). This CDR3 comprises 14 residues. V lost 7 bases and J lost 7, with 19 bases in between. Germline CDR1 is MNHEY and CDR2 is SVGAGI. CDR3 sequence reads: CASTQGGGASGYTF. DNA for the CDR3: TGTGCCAGCACTCAGGGAGGGGGGGCTTCTGGCTACACCTTC.

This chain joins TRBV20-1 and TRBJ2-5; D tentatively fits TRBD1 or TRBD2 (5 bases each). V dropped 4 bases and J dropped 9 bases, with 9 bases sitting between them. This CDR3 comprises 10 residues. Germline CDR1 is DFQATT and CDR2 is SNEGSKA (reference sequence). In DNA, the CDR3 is TGCAGTGCTAACCGGGACGCCCAGTACTTC. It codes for CSANRDAQYF.

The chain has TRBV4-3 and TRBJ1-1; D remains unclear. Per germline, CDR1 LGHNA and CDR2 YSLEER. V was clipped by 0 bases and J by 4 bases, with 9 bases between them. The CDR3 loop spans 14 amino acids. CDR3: CASSQDRFGTEAFF. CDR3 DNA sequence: TGCGCCAGCAGCCAAGATCGGTTCGGCACTGAAGCTTTCTTT.

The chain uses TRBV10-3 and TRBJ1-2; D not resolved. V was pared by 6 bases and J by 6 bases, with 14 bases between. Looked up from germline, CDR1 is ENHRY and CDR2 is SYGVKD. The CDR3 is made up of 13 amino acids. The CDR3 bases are TGTGCCATCAGCGGTAATGAGCCGAATGGCTACACCTTC. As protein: CAISGNEPNGYTF.

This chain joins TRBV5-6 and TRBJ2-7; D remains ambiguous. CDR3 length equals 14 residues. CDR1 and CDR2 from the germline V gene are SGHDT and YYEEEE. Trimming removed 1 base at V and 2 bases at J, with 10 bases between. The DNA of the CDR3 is TGTGCCAGCAGCTTGATCACGGATCCCTACGAGCAGTACGTC. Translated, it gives CASSLITDPYEQYV.

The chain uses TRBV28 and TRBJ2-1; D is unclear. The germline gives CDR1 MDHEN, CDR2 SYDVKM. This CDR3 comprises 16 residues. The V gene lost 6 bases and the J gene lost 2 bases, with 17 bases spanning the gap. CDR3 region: CASSESGRGPYNEQFF. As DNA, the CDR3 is TGTGCCAGCAGCGAGTCGGGTCGCGGCCCCTACAATGAGCAGTTCTTC.

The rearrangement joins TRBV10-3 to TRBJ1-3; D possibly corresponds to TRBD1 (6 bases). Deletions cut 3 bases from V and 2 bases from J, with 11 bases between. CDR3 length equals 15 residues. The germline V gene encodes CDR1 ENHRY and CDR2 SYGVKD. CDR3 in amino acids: CAISDGWGPGNTIYF. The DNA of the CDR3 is TGTGCCATCAGTGACGGGTGGGGGCCTGGAAACACCATATATTTT.

CDR3 loop: CASSLYRGSDEKLFF. CDR3 nucleotide sequence: TGTGCCAGCTCACTTTACAGGGGGAGTGATGAAAAACTGTTTTTT. The genes are TRBV18 and TRBJ1-4; 8 bases map to TRBD1. Trimming cost V 4 bases and J 6 bases; bases outside gene matches: 7. The germline CDR1 and CDR2 sequences are KGHSH and LQKENI. The length of the CDR3 is 15 residues.

Here the CDR3 DNA reads TGTGCCAGCAGCTCCCGGGACGGTGGCCAAACCGGGGAGCTGTTTTTT. Translation: CASSSRDGGQTGELFF. The chain couples TRBV7-9 to TRBJ2-2; D may be TRBD1 or TRBD2 (5 bases each). The V and J ends lost 4 bases and 5 bases respectively, with 17 bases between them. The CDR3 loop spans 16 amino acids. CDR1 SEHNR and CDR2 FQNEAQ come from the germline V gene (reference sequence).

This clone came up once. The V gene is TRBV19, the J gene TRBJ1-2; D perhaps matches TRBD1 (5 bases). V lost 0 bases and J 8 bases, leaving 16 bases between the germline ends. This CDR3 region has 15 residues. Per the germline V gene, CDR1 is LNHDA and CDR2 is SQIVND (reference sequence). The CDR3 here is CASSIESRDLGGYTF. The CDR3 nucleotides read TGTGCCAGTAGTATAGAAAGCAGGGATCTCGGCGGCTACACCTTC.

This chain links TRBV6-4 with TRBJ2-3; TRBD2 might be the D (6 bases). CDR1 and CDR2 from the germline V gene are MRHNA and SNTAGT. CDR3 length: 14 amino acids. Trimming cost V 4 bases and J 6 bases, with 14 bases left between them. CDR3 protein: CASSVGGFTDTQYF. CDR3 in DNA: TGTGCCAGCAGTGTGGGGGGTTTCACCGATACGCAGTATTTT.

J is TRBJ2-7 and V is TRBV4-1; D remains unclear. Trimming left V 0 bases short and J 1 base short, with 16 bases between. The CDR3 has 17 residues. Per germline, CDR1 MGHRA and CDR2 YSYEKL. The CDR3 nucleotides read TGCGCCAGCAGCCAAGATAGAGTGGAGACCGGATCCTACGAGCAGTACGTC. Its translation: CASSQDRVETGSYEQYV.

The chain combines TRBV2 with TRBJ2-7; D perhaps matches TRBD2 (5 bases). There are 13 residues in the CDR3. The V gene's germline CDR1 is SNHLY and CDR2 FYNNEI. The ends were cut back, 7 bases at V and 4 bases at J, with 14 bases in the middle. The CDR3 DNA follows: TGTGCCAGCACCAATCAACGCGGGTACGAGCAGTACGTC. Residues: CASTNQRGYEQYV.

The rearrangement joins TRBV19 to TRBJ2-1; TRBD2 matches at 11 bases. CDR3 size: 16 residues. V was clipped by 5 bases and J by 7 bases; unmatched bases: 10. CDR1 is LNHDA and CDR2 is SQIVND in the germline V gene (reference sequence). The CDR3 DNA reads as TGTGCCAGTAGTGCCGAGACTAGCGGGATACCAAATGAGCAGTTCTTC. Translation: CASSAETSGIPNEQFF.

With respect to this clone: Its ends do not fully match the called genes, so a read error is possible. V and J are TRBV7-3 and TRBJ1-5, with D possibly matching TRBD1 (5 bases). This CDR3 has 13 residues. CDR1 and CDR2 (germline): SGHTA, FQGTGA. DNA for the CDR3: TGTGCCAGCAGCCAAGACAGCACTCAGCCCCAGCATTTT. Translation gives CASSQDSTQPQHF.